Listed below are T cell receptor beta chains from one sample, sequenced in a study of blood T cell repertoires in COVID-19. The protocol was immunoSEQ multiplex PCR, while the TCRdb copy is restricted to in-frame clones and leaves out a portion. In the table there are more than 400,000 clones, roughly 91% of which are singletons. Sample: PBMCs or T cells enriched from blood (not recorded which). Source of these receptors: a man in his late teens or twenties who had recovered from COVID-19. CDR3s include the opening cysteine and the closing phenylalanine or tryptophan. The order of the fields is J gene, D gene, clone size, V gene, CDR3 length, CDR3 protein, CDR3 DNA. A D gene is named only where the DNA matches it firmly. Not every row has a clone size; where given, it reads once, few, many or a size class.

TRBJ2-7	TRBD2	NA	TRBV11-2	15	CASSFPGLASYEQYF	TGTGCCAGCAGCTTCCCGGGACTAGCTTCCTACGAGCAGTACTTC
TRBJ2-5	TRBD2	NA	TRBV7-9	16	CASSSFSGGKMETQYF	TGTGCCAGCAGCTCCTTTAGCGGGGGGAAAATGGAGACCCAGTACTTC
TRBJ1-2	TRBD1	NA	TRBV27	14	CASSFGDRPYGYTF	TGTGCCAGCAGTTTCGGGGACAGACCCTATGGCTACACCTTC
TRBJ1-4	TRBD1	NA	TRBV10-2	14	CATSERTGDEKLFF	TGCGCCACCTCGGAGAGGACAGGGGATGAAAAACTGTTTTTT
TRBJ1-5	NA	once	TRBV29-1	17	CSVEERTATYSNQPQHF	TGCAGCGTTGAAGAACGGACAGCGACGTATAGCAATCAGCCCCAGCATTTT
TRBJ1-3	NA	NA	TRBV7-2	17	CASSLGHGTRTGNTIYF	TGTGCCAGCAGCTTAGGTCATGGGACACGTACTGGAAACACCATATATTTT
TRBJ2-6	TRBD2	NA	TRBV19	15	CASSTGGSGANVLTF	TGTGCCAGTAGTACGGGGGGCTCTGGGGCCAACGTCCTGACTTTC
TRBJ2-3	TRBD1	once	TRBV9	15	CASSLTGQGRDTQYF	TGTGCCAGCAGTTTAACCGGACAGGGTAGAGATACGCAGTATTTT
TRBJ1-2	TRBD1	NA	TRBV10-3	15	CAISKPGQGSYGYTF	TGTGCCATCAGTAAACCGGGACAGGGTAGCTATGGCTACACCTTC
TRBJ1-2	NA	NA	TRBV2	15	CAAKSGNSANYGYTF	TGTGCCGCCAAGTCGGGGAACAGCGCTAACTATGGCTACACCTTC
TRBJ1-1	TRBD1	NA	TRBV5-4	15	CASSLDRGPYTEAFF	TGTGCCAGCAGCTTGGACAGGGGGCCGTATACTGAAGCTTTCTTT
TRBJ1-2	TRBD1	NA	TRBV6-2/TRBV6-3	18	CASSPLGPTGAKLYGYTF	TGTGCCAGCAGCCCGTTGGGCCCCACAGGGGCGAAGCTCTATGGCTACACCTTC
TRBJ1-2	NA	NA	TRBV19	14	CASKESRGRYGYTF	TGTGCCAGTAAGGAAAGTCGAGGCCGCTATGGCTACACCTTC
TRBJ1-2	NA	NA	TRBV19	22	CASSIAGWGGPTGRTNNYGYTF	TGTGCCAGTAGTATAGCCGGGTGGGGCGGCCCAACCGGACGGACGAATAACTATGGCTACACCTTC
TRBJ2-7	TRBD2	NA	TRBV7-8	16	CASSLAAGTTSYEQYF	TGTGCCAGCAGCTTAGCGGCCGGGACTACCTCCTACGAGCAGTACTTC
TRBJ1-1	NA	NA	TRBV5-1	14	CASSSSSGRVEAFF	TGCGCCAGCAGCTCTAGCTCGGGCCGCGTTGAGGCTTTCTTT
TRBJ1-1	NA	NA	TRBV28	13	CASNPGLSTEAFF	TGTGCCAGCAATCCAGGGTTGAGCACTGAAGCTTTCTTT
TRBJ2-7	NA	few	TRBV2	13	CASSEGSKTEQYF	TGTGCCAGCAGTGAGGGCAGTAAAACCGAGCAGTACTTC
TRBJ2-1	TRBD2	NA	TRBV28	16	CASSSLIAGRYNEQFF	TGTGCCAGCAGTTCCTTAATAGCGGGCCGATACAATGAGCAGTTCTTC